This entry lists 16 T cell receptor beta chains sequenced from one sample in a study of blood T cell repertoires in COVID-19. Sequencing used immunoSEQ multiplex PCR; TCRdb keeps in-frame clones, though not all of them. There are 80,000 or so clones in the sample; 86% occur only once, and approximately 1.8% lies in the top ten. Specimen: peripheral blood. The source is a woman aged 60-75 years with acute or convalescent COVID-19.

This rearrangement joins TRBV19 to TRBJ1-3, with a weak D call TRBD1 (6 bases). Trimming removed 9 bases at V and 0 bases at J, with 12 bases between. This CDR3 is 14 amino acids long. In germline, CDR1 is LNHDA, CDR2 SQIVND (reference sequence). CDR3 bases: TGTGCCAGCTCATGGACAGACTCTGGAAACACCATATATTTT. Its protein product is CASSWTDSGNTIYF.

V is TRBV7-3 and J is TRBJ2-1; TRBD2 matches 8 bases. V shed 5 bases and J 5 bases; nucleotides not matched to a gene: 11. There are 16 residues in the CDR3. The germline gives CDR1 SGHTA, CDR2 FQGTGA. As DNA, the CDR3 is TGTGCCAGCAGCCCGTGGAGGGCGGGAGGACACAATGAGCAGTTCTTC. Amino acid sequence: CASSPWRAGGHNEQFF.

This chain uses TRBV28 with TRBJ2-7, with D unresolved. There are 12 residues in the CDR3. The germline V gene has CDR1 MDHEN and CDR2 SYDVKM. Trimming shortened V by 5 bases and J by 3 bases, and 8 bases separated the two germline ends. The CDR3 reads CASSPNFYEQYF. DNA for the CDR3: TGTGCCAGCAGTCCTAATTTCTACGAGCAGTACTTC. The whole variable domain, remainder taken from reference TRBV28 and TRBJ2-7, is DVKVTQSSRYLVKRTGEKVFLECVQDMDHENMFWYRQDPGLGLRLIYFSYDVKMKEKGDIPEGYSVSREKKERFSLILESASTNQTSMYLCASSPNFYEQYFGPGTRLTVT.

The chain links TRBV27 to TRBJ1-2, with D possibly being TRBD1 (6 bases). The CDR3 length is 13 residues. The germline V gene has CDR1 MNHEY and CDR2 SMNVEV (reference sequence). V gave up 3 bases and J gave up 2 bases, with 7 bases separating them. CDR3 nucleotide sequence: TGTGCCAGCAGTTTTACAGGGAACTATGGCTACACCTTC. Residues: CASSFTGNYGYTF.

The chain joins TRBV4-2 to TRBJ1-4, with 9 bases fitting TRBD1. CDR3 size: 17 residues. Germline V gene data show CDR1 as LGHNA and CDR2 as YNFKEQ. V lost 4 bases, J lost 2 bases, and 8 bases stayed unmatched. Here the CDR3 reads CASSLGQGFGTNEKLFF. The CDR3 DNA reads TGTGCCAGCAGCCTGGGACAGGGTTTCGGTACTAATGAAAAACTGTTTTTT.

As DNA, the CDR3 is TGTGCCAGTAGTGTCCGGAACACTGAAGCTTTCTTT. This translates into CASSVRNTEAFF. The genes are TRBV19 and TRBJ1-1; D gene ambiguous. Germline CDR1 and CDR2: LNHDA and SQIVND (reference sequence). The CDR3 covers 12 residues. V shed 5 bases and J shed 1 base, with 5 bases lying between them.

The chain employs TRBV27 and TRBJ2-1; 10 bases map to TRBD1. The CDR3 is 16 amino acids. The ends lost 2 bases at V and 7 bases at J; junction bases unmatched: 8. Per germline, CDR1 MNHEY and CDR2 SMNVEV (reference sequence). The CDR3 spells CASSLSWDRGANEQFF. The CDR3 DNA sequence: TGTGCCAGCAGTTTAAGTTGGGACAGGGGCGCGAATGAGCAGTTCTTC.

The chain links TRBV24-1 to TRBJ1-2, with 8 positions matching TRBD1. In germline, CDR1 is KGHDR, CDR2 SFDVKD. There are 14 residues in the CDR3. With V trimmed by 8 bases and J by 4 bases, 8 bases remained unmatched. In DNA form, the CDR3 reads TGTGCCACCATGACAGGGGCCGGACTCTATGGCTACACCTTC. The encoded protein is CATMTGAGLYGYTF.

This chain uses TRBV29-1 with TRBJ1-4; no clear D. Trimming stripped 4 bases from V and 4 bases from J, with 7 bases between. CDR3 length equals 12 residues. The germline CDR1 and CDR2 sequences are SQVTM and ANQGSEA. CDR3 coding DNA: TGCAGCGTTGTGGGCCTTAATGAAAAACTGTTTTTT. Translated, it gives CSVVGLNEKLFF.

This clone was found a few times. The CDR3 region has the DNA TGTGCCAGCAGTAAACCGGGACTAGCGACCTACGAGCAGTACTTC. Translation: CASSKPGLATYEQYF. V is TRBV6-2 or TRBV6-3 and J is TRBJ2-7; 10 nucleotides match TRBD2. CDR3 length: 15 amino acids. In germline, CDR1 is MNHEY, CDR2 SVGEGT. The V and J ends lost 5 bases and 2 bases, in that order; junction bases with no gene match: 6.

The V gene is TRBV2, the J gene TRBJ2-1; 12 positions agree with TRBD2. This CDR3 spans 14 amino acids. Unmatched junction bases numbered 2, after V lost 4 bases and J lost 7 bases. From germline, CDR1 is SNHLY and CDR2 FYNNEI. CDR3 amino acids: CASSGTSGTNEQFF. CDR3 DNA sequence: TGTGCCAGCAGTGGGACTAGCGGGACTAATGAGCAGTTCTTC.

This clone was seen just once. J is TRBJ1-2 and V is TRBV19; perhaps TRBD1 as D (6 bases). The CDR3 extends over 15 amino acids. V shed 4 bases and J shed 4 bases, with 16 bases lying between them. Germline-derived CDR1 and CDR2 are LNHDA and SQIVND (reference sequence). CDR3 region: CASSTGGAVLYGYTF. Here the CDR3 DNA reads TGTGCCAGTAGTACCGGGGGGGCTGTCCTCTATGGCTACACCTTC.

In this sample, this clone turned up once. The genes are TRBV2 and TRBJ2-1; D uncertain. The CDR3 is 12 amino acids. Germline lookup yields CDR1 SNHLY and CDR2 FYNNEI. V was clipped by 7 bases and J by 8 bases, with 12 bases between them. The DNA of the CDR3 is TGTGCCAGCACGAATCGGGTTGATGAGCAGTTCTTC. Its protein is CASTNRVDEQFF.

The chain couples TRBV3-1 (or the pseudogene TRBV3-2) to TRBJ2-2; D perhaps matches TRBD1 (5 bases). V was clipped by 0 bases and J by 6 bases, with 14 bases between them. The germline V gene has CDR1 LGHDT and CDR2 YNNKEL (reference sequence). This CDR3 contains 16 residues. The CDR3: CASSQERPGLSGELFF. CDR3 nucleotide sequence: TGTGCCAGCAGCCAAGAGCGACCAGGGTTGTCCGGGGAGCTGTTTTTT.

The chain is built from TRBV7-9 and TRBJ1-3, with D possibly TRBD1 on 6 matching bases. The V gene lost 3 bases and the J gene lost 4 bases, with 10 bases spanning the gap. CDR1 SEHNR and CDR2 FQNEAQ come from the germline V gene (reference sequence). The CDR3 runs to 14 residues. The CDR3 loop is CASSFGTSGNTIYF. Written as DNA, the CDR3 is TGTGCCAGCAGCTTCGGGACATCGGGAAACACCATATATTTT. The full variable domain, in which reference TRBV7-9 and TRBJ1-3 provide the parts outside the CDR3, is DTGVSQNPRHKITKRGQNVTFRCDPISEHNRLYWYRQTLGQGPEFLTYFQNEAQLEKSRLLSDRFSAERPKGSFSTLEIQRTEQGDSAMYLCASSFGTSGNTIYFGEGSWLTVV.

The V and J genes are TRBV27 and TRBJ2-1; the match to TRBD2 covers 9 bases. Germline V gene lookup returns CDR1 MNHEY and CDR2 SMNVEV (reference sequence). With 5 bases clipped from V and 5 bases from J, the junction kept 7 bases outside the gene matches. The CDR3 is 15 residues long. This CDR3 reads CASSKRLAANNEQFF. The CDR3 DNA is TGTGCCAGCAGTAAACGACTAGCGGCCAACAATGAGCAGTTCTTC.